This T cell receptor (beta chain) emerged from a study of T cell responses to AZD1222 COVID-19 vaccine. Study-wide results and caveats: The donor group comprised mostly white British people and more females; the analysis possibly underestimated clonal diversity. The number of AZD1222 recipients seropositive at baseline was only five to seven.

For this clone: Its target is unknown.

The table came from immunoSEQ multiplex PCR; TCRdb's copy has only in-frame clones and leaves some out. The sample records 120,000 to 150,000 clones, approximately 90% being singletons. Trimming removed 5 bases at V and 11 bases at J, with 12 bases between. Germline loops: CDR1 SEHNR, CDR2 FQNEAQ (reference sequence). CDR3 size: 12 residues. Sample: peripheral blood, taken on day 0 of AZD1222 vaccination. V gene TRBV7-9 combines with J gene TRBJ1-4; D not certain. This sequence was found in an adult in good health. CDR3 sequence: CASSATGEKLFF. CDR3 DNA sequence: TGTGCCAGCAGCGCGACCGGTGAGAAACTGTTTTTT. The full variable domain, its missing parts supplied by reference TRBV7-9 and TRBJ1-4, is DTGVSQNPRHKITKRGQNVTFRCDPISEHNRLYWYRQTLGQGPEFLTYFQNEAQLEKSRLLSDRFSAERPKGSFSTLEIQRTEQGDSAMYLCASSATGEKLFFGSGTQLSVL.